One T cell receptor beta chain is described in this entry. Data came from immunoSEQ multiplex PCR; TCRdb stores just in-frame clones and leaves some out. The sample includes 65,000 to 90,000 clones, about 90% of them seen just once. This sample is part of a study of blood T cell repertoires in COVID-19. Background on the study: The analysed material was cDNA or gDNA that came from T cells, B-cell-depleted T cells, or PBMCs.

CDR3 length: 14 residues. J lost 3 bases, V lost 5 bases, and 6 bases had no gene match. Germline V gives CDR1 LNHDA, CDR2 SQIVND (reference sequence). The source of this sequence is a human donor in a cohort sampled during active COVID-19. The sample taken for sequencing was peripheral blood. The chain employs TRBV19 and TRBJ2-7; 8 positions match TRBD1. CDR3: CASSSQGVGYEQYF. The CDR3, as DNA: TGTGCCAGTAGTTCACAGGGGGTAGGCTACGAGCAGTACTTC.